This T cell receptor beta chain appears in the sequencing data of a study of graft-versus-host responses after intestinal transplantation. Study details: For 2 to 4 years after anti-thymocyte globulin induction, all recipients took tacrolimus and steroids.

Concerning this clone itself: The target antigen is unknown.

The CDR3 extends over 14 amino acids. Looked up from germline, CDR1 is LNHDA and CDR2 is SQIVND (reference sequence). V shed 1 base and J shed 5 bases, with 11 bases lying between them. Clones were sequenced by immunoSEQ multiplex PCR, and TCRdb holds only the in-frame ones, with some missing. The repertoire holds some 90,000 clones, approximately 78% seen once, with 0.65% to 0.85% in the top ten. The V and J genes are TRBV19 and TRBJ2-5; D possibly corresponds to TRBD2 (6 bases). The source of this sequence is a human donor who received an intestinal transplant. Sample: unstimulated CD4+ T cells sorted from spleen or lymph node cells, taken before intestinal transplant. CDR3 nucleotide sequence: TGTGCCAGTAGTATAGTTGGGGGGTCGGAGACCCAGTACTTC. It is translated as CASSIVGGSETQYF.